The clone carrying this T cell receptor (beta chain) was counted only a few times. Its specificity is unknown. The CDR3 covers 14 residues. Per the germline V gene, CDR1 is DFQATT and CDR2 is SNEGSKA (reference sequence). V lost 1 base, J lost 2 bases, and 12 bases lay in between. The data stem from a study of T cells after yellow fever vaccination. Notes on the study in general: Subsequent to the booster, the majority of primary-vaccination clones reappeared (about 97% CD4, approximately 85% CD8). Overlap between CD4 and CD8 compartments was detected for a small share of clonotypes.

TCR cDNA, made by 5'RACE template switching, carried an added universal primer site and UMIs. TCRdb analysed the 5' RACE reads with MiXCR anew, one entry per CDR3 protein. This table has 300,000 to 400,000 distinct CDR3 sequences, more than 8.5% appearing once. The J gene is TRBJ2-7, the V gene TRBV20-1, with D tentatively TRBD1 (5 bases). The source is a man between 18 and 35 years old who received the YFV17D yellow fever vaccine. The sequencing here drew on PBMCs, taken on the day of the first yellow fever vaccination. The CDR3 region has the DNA TGCAGTGCTAGAGGAACAGGTGGACCCTACGAGCAGTACTTC. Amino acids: CSARGTGGPYEQYF.